A single sample gave rise to the 14 T cell receptor beta chains below, sequenced in a study of control samples from healthy donors and cancer patients. Here immunoSEQ multiplex PCR was the method, and the copy in TCRdb shows in-frame clones only, minus some. The table lists roughly 55,000 clones, around 95% of them singletons. Sequencing input: blood. The receptors derive from a woman aged 18 to 35 in good health.

This rearrangement joins TRBV5-6 to TRBJ1-2; D is unresolved. The germline V and J ends were trimmed by 0 bases and 7 bases, with 10 bases remaining between them. The length of the CDR3 is 13 residues. CDR1 and CDR2 (germline): SGHDT, YYEEEE. CDR3 in DNA: TGTGCCAGCAGCTTGGGGGCGACGTCTGGCTACACCTTC. It codes for CASSLGATSGYTF.

The chain couples TRBV15 to TRBJ1-6, with D hard to call. The CDR3 extends over 15 amino acids. Trimming cost V 5 bases and J 1 base, with 9 bases left between them. Germline V gene data show CDR1 as LNHNV and CDR2 as YYDKDF (reference sequence). The CDR3, as DNA: TGTGCCACCAGCTCACGGATGTCCTATAATTCACCCCTCCACTTT. Translating it yields CATSSRMSYNSPLHF.

The genes are TRBV10-1 and TRBJ1-4; D perhaps matches TRBD1 (5 bases). The CDR3 is 13 residues long. The V end lost 6 bases, the J end lost 5 bases, and 10 bases lay between the germline ends. Germline values: CDR1 WNHNN, CDR2 SYGVQD (reference sequence). Here the CDR3 DNA reads TGCGCCAGCAGCTACGGGGGGAATGAAAAACTGTTTTTT. Its protein product is CASSYGGNEKLFF.

The CDR3 loop reads CASSLGGANEKLFF. The CDR3, as DNA: TGTGCCAGCAGTTTGGGGGGCGCGAATGAAAAACTGTTTTTT. J is TRBJ1-4 and V is TRBV27, with a tentative D call TRBD1 (6 bases). V was trimmed by 3 bases and J by 5 bases, leaving 10 bases between them. Germline-derived CDR1 and CDR2 are MNHEY and SMNVEV (reference sequence). The CDR3 extends over 14 amino acids.

The chain couples TRBV2 to TRBJ1-1; 7 bases line up with TRBD1. Germline CDR1 and CDR2: SNHLY and FYNNEI. The CDR3 runs to 16 residues. The trim removed 5 bases at V and 0 bases at J, leaving 9 bases unmatched. The CDR3 sequence is CASSPYWTGLNTEAFF. In DNA form, the CDR3 reads TGTGCCAGCAGTCCTTATTGGACAGGACTGAACACTGAAGCTTTCTTT.

The chain has TRBV4-1 and TRBJ2-1, with 7 bases identical to TRBD1. This CDR3 spans 16 amino acids. Germline values: CDR1 MGHRA, CDR2 YSYEKL. J lost 5 bases, V lost 3 bases, and 10 bases had no gene match. The CDR3 nucleotides are TGCGCCAGCAGCCACTTCGACAGGGTGGGTGACAATGAGCAGTTCTTC. This translates into CASSHFDRVGDNEQFF.

The chain joins TRBV6-5 to TRBJ2-7, with 7 nucleotides matching TRBD2. Germline V gene sequence: CDR1 MNHEY, CDR2 SVGAGI. The CDR3 is made up of 13 amino acids. J lost 5 bases, V lost 6 bases, and 7 bases had no gene match. For the CDR3, the DNA is TGTGCCAGCAGAGCGGGGACCCCCAACGAGCAGTACTTC. It encodes CASRAGTPNEQYF.

The rearrangement joins TRBV29-1 to TRBJ1-4; no clear D gene. Per the germline V gene, CDR1 is SQVTM and CDR2 is ANQGSEA. V dropped 1 base and J dropped 0 bases, with 6 bases sitting between them. This CDR3 is 14 amino acids long. CDR3 DNA sequence: TGCAGCGTTGAAGGTTCCGCAACTAATGAAAAACTGTTTTTT. It translates to CSVEGSATNEKLFF.

The V gene is TRBV7-8, the J gene TRBJ1-2; the match to TRBD1 covers 7 bases. Unmatched junction bases numbered 2, after V lost 3 bases and J lost 4 bases. The CDR3 length is 13 residues. CDR1 and CDR2 (germline): SGHVS, FQNEAQ. In nucleotides, the CDR3 is TGTGCCAGCAGCTTGGGACAGCTCTATGGCTACACCTTC. Its protein product is CASSLGQLYGYTF.

The rearrangement links TRBV7-7 to TRBJ2-5; 9 bases are a match to TRBD1. Losses at the gene ends were 4 bases for V and 1 base for J; bases not matched to a gene: 10. CDR3 length: 17 residues. Germline values: CDR1 SSHAT, CDR2 FNYEAQ (reference sequence). The CDR3 protein is CASSSEDRGVFQETQYF. CDR3 in DNA: TGTGCCAGCAGCTCCGAGGACAGGGGAGTTTTCCAAGAGACCCAGTACTTC.

The chain couples TRBV7-9 to TRBJ1-4; D gene unclear. The CDR3 has 12 amino acids. V was clipped by 1 base and J by 10 bases, with 7 bases between them. Per the germline V gene, CDR1 is SEHNR and CDR2 is FQNEAQ (reference sequence). Here the CDR3 reads CASSLDPGKLFF. The DNA of the CDR3 is TGTGCCAGCAGCTTAGACCCAGGAAAACTGTTTTTT. Filled out from reference TRBV7-9 and TRBJ1-4, the complete variable domain reads DTGVSQNPRHKITKRGQNVTFRCDPISEHNRLYWYRQTLGQGPEFLTYFQNEAQLEKSRLLSDRFSAERPKGSFSTLEIQRTEQGDSAMYLCASSLDPGKLFFGSGTQLSVL.

CDR3 sequence (DNA): TGTGCCAGCAGCCAACTAGCGGGGGGTGGCACAGATACGCAGTATTTT. Amino acid sequence: CASSQLAGGGTDTQYF. The rearrangement uses TRBV7-2 and TRBJ2-3; 12 bases are shared with TRBD2. Trimming took 5 bases from V and 1 from J; bases not matched to a gene: 4. CDR3 length equals 16 residues. CDR1 and CDR2 (germline): SGHTA, FQGNSA.

The chain has TRBV27 and TRBJ1-2; TRBD1 might be the D (5 bases). The germline V gene has CDR1 MNHEY and CDR2 SMNVEV (reference sequence). V was trimmed by 9 bases and J by 3 bases, leaving 20 bases between them. CDR3 length equals 15 residues. The CDR3 bases are TGTGCCAGTTATCGTGGGGGGGGAATGGACTATGGCTACACCTTC. Its translation is CASYRGGGMDYGYTF.

The gene calls are TRBV5-1 and TRBJ1-4, with D unclear. The germline CDR1 and CDR2 sequences are SGHRS and YFSETQ. V was shortened by 5 bases and J by 0 bases, with 11 bases between the two germline ends. The CDR3 covers 15 residues. CDR3 nucleotide sequence: TGCGCCAGCAGGGCCTTCCGTGCAACTAATGAAAAACTGTTTTTT. Protein: CASRAFRATNEKLFF.